These 15 T cell receptor beta chains were sequenced from one sample in a study of blood T cells in healthy people across ages. Alongside a J-beta primer mix, a sample-barcoded 5' primer served in a second PCR lasting about 6 to 12 cycles. In TCRdb, the 5' RACE reads were re-called with MiXCR into one record per CDR3 protein. The sample lists almost 300,000 distinct CDR3 sequences; around 27% were seen once. Sequencing was carried out using blood. These TCRs come from a woman aged 65 to 85 in good health.

This clonotype occurred a few times. The rearrangement links TRBV20-1 to TRBJ2-5; 7 bases agree with TRBD2. The V segment lost 6 bases and the J segment 3 bases; nucleotides outside the gene matches: 10. CDR3 size: 14 residues. The germline V gene encodes CDR1 DFQATT and CDR2 SNEGSKA (reference sequence). The CDR3: CSADSGWGEETQYF. The DNA for the CDR3 is TGCAGTGCCGATAGCGGGTGGGGCGAAGAGACCCAGTACTTC.

This chain links TRBV5-6 with TRBJ2-3; no clear D. Germline V lookup: CDR1 SGHDT, CDR2 YYEEEE. Trimming took 1 base from V and 4 from J, leaving 10 bases between them. CDR3 length: 14 residues. The DNA for the CDR3 is TGTGCCAGCAGCTTGAACTTTCTGCCAGATACGCAGTATTTT. Translated: CASSLNFLPDTQYF. Based on the CDR3 plus reference TRBV5-6 and TRBJ2-3, the full variable domain is DAGVTQSPTHLIKTRGQQVTLRCSPKSGHDTVSWYQQALGQGPQFIFQYYEEEERQRGNFPDRFSGHQFPNYSSELNVNALLLGDSALYLCASSLNFLPDTQYFGPGTRLTVL.

This clonotype was counted only a few times. The V gene is TRBV3-1, the J gene TRBJ2-5, with D unresolved. V was pared by 5 bases and J by 5 bases, with 9 bases between. This CDR3 has 12 residues. Germline V gene lookup returns CDR1 LGHDT and CDR2 YNNKEL (reference sequence). This chain's CDR3 is CASSEVGETQYF. The CDR3 nucleotides are TGTGCCAGCAGCGAAGTGGGTGAGACCCAGTACTTC.

The chain is built from TRBV6-2 or TRBV6-3 and TRBJ2-5; D may be TRBD2 (5 bases). CDR3 length: 12 residues. The V end was cut by 7 bases, the J end by 7 bases, with 13 bases between. Germline CDR1 is MNHEY and CDR2 is SVGEGT. CDR3 DNA: TGTGCCAGCATGACTAACCCAGCGACCCAGTACTTC. Protein sequence: CASMTNPATQYF.

The chain links TRBV15 to TRBJ2-4; D possibly corresponds to TRBD1 (5 bases). Germline V gene data show CDR1 as LNHNV and CDR2 as YYDKDF (reference sequence). CDR3 length: 13 residues. Trimming took off 1 base at V and 5 bases at J, with 6 bases between the two ends. The CDR3 loop is CATSRGGQNIQYF. Written as DNA, the CDR3 is TGTGCCACCAGCAGAGGGGGCCAAAACATTCAGTACTTC. The full variable domain, completed using reference TRBV15 and TRBJ2-4, is DAMVIQNPRYQVTQFGKPVTLSCSQTLNHNVMYWYQQKSSQAPKLLFHYYDKDFNNEADTPDNFQSRRPNTSFCFLDIRSPGLGDTAMYLCATSRGGQNIQYFGAGTRLSVL.

Regarding this clonotype: In this CDR3 the conserved last residue, phenylalanine or tryptophan, is missing, so a read error is likely. The V and J genes are TRBV29-1 and TRBJ2-5, with 11 bases fitting TRBD1. Looked up from germline, CDR1 is SQVTM and CDR2 is ANQGSEA. J was trimmed by 5 bases and V by 6 bases; bases with no gene match: 2. The CDR3 contains 12 residues. The CDR3 DNA sequence: TGCAGCGTGGGACAGGGGGTCGAGACCCAGTACCTC. Its protein product is CSVGQGVETQYL.

The rearrangement uses TRBV12-3 or TRBV12-4 and TRBJ1-2; TRBD1 aligns across 9 bases. After removal of 5 bases from V and 5 bases from J, the junction contained 12 bases not matched to a gene. The CDR3 extends over 16 amino acids. DNA for the CDR3: TGTGCCAGCAGTCCCACCGGGACAGGGAAGAGGTATGGCTACACCTTC. Translation: CASSPTGTGKRYGYTF.

This clonotype came up a few times. The V and J genes are TRBV7-9 and TRBJ1-1; 7 bases fit TRBD1. The CDR3 is made up of 19 amino acids. The germline V gene encodes CDR1 SEHNR and CDR2 FQNEAQ (reference sequence). V was pared by 1 base and J by 0 bases, with 14 bases of the junction left unmatched. The CDR3 sequence is CASSLGFRGSGSMNTEAFF. CDR3 DNA sequence: TGTGCCAGCAGCTTAGGGTTCAGGGGGAGCGGATCCATGAACACTGAAGCTTTCTTT.

This clonotype turned up a few times. The chain employs TRBV20-1 and TRBJ2-5; unclear D gene. CDR1 is DFQATT and CDR2 is SNEGSKA in the germline V gene (reference sequence). The CDR3 spans 15 residues. The V and J ends lost 2 bases and 4 bases respectively, with 17 bases between them. The CDR3 protein is CSARIAAVVRETQYF. CDR3 bases: TGCAGTGCTAGAATCGCGGCGGTAGTTCGAGAGACCCAGTACTTC.

This clonotype was seen more than once but under ten times. The rearrangement uses TRBV11-2 and TRBJ2-5; TRBD1 is a possible D gene (6 bases). The CDR3 is 14 amino acids. Deletions cut 7 bases from V and 3 bases from J, with 15 bases between. Germline CDR1 and CDR2: SGHAT and FQNNGV. CDR3 region: CASTRQGREETQYF. For the CDR3, the DNA is TGTGCCAGCACTAGGCAGGGGCGGGAAGAGACCCAGTACTTC.

The chain combines TRBV28 with TRBJ2-1, with 11 bases lining up with TRBD2. The germline gives CDR1 MDHEN, CDR2 SYDVKM. The CDR3 runs to 16 residues. After removal of 3 bases from V and 5 bases from J, the junction contained 6 bases not matched to a gene. The CDR3: CASSLGGTSGHNEQFF. The CDR3 bases are TGTGCCAGCAGTTTGGGCGGGACTAGCGGACACAATGAGCAGTTCTTC.

The V gene is TRBV12-3 or TRBV12-4, the J gene TRBJ1-6, with a weak D call TRBD1 (6 bases). Trimming removed 10 bases from V and 10 bases from J, with 14 bases in between. The CDR3 totals 12 residues. The CDR3 coding sequence is TGTGCCAACAGGTCGGGGGGCTCACCCCTCCACTTT. This encodes CANRSGGSPLHF.

This clonotype was counted a few times. The chain employs TRBV9 and TRBJ2-1, with 8 positions matching TRBD2. CDR3 length: 13 residues. The V and J ends lost 5 bases and 8 bases, in that order; junction bases with no gene match: 6. The V gene's germline CDR1 is SGDLS and CDR2 YYNGEE. The CDR3 DNA reads as TGTGCCAGCAGAAAAAGCGGGAGCGATGAGCAGTTCTTC. This encodes CASRKSGSDEQFF.

The chain carries TRBV7-2 and TRBJ2-5, with 8 bases that match TRBD1. Trimming at V came to 4 bases and at J to 6 bases, leaving 4 bases not matched to a gene. Germline loops: CDR1 SGHTA, CDR2 FQGNSA. The CDR3 is made up of 13 amino acids. The DNA of the CDR3 is TGTGCCAGCAGCTCCGACAGGGGAAAGACCCAGTACTTC. It specifies CASSSDRGKTQYF.

This clonotype has ten or more counts. The rearrangement joins TRBV28 to TRBJ2-4, with D possibly being TRBD2 (5 bases). CDR1 is MDHEN and CDR2 is SYDVKM in the germline V gene. Trimming left V 5 bases short and J 2 bases short, with 19 bases between. The CDR3 sequence is 17 residues long. The CDR3 loop is CASSDFRDLKTKNIQYF. The CDR3 bases are TGTGCCAGCAGTGATTTCCGGGATTTAAAGACCAAAAACATTCAGTACTTC.